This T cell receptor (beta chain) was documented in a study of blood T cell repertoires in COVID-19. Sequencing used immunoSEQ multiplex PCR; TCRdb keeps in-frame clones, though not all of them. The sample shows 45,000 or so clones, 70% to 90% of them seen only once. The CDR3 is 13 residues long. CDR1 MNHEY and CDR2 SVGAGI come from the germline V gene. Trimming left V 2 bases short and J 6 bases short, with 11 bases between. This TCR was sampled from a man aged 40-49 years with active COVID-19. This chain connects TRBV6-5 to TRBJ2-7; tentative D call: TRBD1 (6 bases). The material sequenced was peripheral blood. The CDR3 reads CASSYGAGAEQYF. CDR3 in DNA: TGTGCCAGCAGTTACGGCGCAGGGGCCGAGCAGTACTTC.